Below are 13 T cell receptor beta chains sequenced from a single sample in a study of blood T cell repertoires in COVID-19. This table comes from immunoSEQ multiplex PCR, and its TCRdb copy is limited to in-frame clones, with some not included. Of some 80,000 clones in the sample, around four fifths are singletons; the top ten hold approximately 20%. Sequencing was carried out using peripheral blood. The receptors were gathered from an elderly man with active or convalescent COVID-19.

V usage is TRBV7-9 and J usage is TRBJ1-1; no clear D. Germline V gene sequence: CDR1 SEHNR, CDR2 FQNEAQ (reference sequence). CDR3 length: 12 residues. Trimming took off 0 bases at V and 12 bases at J, with 11 bases between the two ends. The CDR3 bases are TGTGCCAGCAGCTTAGCGGGCGTCGGAACTTTCTTT. Its protein is CASSLAGVGTFF. The variable domain in full, completed from reference TRBV7-9 and TRBJ1-1, reads DTGVSQNPRHKITKRGQNVTFRCDPISEHNRLYWYRQTLGQGPEFLTYFQNEAQLEKSRLLSDRFSAERPKGSFSTLEIQRTEQGDSAMYLCASSLAGVGTFFGQGTRLTVV.

This clone was recorded only once. V is TRBV19 and J is TRBJ2-5; D gene ambiguous. V lost 2 bases, J lost 5 bases, and 15 bases lay in between. CDR1 is LNHDA and CDR2 is SQIVND in the germline V gene (reference sequence). The CDR3 consists of 15 residues. The CDR3 region is CASSIRPGSWETQYF. The CDR3, as DNA: TGTGCCAGTAGTATAAGACCGGGTTCATGGGAGACCCAGTACTTC.

This clone was detected only a few times. The chain is built from TRBV5-1 and TRBJ2-5; 8 bases line up with TRBD2. The CDR3 spans 15 residues. CDR1 SGHRS and CDR2 YFSETQ come from the germline V gene. The V gene end was trimmed by 4 bases and the J gene end by 5 bases; junction bases not matched to a gene: 10. CDR3 protein: CASSREVASGETQYF. CDR3 sequence (DNA): TGCGCCAGCAGCCGCGAAGTGGCTAGCGGGGAGACCCAGTACTTC.

The chain joins TRBV19 to TRBJ2-7, with 11 bases identical to TRBD2. The V segment lost 4 bases and the J segment 6 bases; nucleotides outside the gene matches: 2. This CDR3 has 13 amino acids. Germline CDR1 reads LNHDA; CDR2 reads SQIVND (reference sequence). This CDR3 is CASSTGTSGEQYV. CDR3 in DNA: TGTGCCAGTAGTACCGGGACTAGCGGCGAGCAGTACGTC.

The chain couples TRBV7-9 to TRBJ2-1; TRBD1 is a possible D gene (5 bases). Germline V gene sequence: CDR1 SEHNR, CDR2 FQNEAQ (reference sequence). Deletions cut 7 bases from V and 6 bases from J, with 10 bases between. This CDR3 region has 12 residues. This chain's CDR3 is CASNKQVNEQFF. The CDR3 coding sequence is TGTGCCAGCAACAAACAGGTCAATGAGCAGTTCTTC.

The rearrangement uses TRBV9 and TRBJ2-5, with D unclear. This CDR3 has 14 amino acids. Trimming pared 2 bases from V and 0 bases from J, leaving 8 bases between. CDR1 SGDLS and CDR2 YYNGEE come from the germline V gene. This CDR3 is CASSVSSYQETQYF. The CDR3 DNA reads as TGTGCCAGCAGCGTGAGCTCCTACCAAGAGACCCAGTACTTC.

This chain connects TRBV10-1 to TRBJ2-5; 8 bases are shared with TRBD2. V lost 6 bases, J lost 2 bases, and 8 bases stayed unmatched. The CDR3 totals 15 residues. Germline loops: CDR1 WNHNN, CDR2 SYGVQD (reference sequence). This CDR3 is CASRPGTRTQETQYF. The CDR3 DNA sequence: TGCGCCAGCAGGCCAGGGACTAGAACTCAAGAGACCCAGTACTTC.

The rearrangement links TRBV7-9 to TRBJ2-5; TRBD2 matches at 9 bases. V lost 2 bases and J lost 4; bases outside the gene matches: 5. CDR3 length: 15 amino acids. Germline CDR1 and CDR2: SEHNR and FQNEAQ (reference sequence). CDR3 residues: CASSLYAGGPETQYF. The CDR3 DNA sequence: TGTGCCAGCAGCTTATATGCGGGGGGGCCAGAGACCCAGTACTTC.

The V call is TRBV28, the J call TRBJ1-4, with TRBD1 matching over 12 bases. Unmatched junction bases numbered 12, after V lost 6 bases and J lost 7 bases. The germline V gene has CDR1 MDHEN and CDR2 SYDVKM. This CDR3 spans 17 amino acids. Here the CDR3 DNA reads TGTGCCAGCAGGTTCCCGGGACAGGGGGCGTATAGTGAAAAACTGTTTTTT. This codes for CASRFPGQGAYSEKLFF.

This clone was seen a few times. The V call is TRBV4-1, the J call TRBJ2-7; the D gene is possibly TRBD1 (5 bases). The V and J ends lost 3 bases and 1 base respectively, with 13 bases between them. The germline V gene has CDR1 MGHRA and CDR2 YSYEKL. This CDR3 is 15 amino acids long. The CDR3 DNA follows: TGCGCCAGCAGCCAGGGCGACAGTCCGTCCTACGAGCAGTACGTC. It is translated as CASSQGDSPSYEQYV.

As for this clone: The sample has other DNA sequences that encode this CDR3 too. V usage is TRBV5-6 and J usage is TRBJ1-1, with D tentatively TRBD1 (5 bases). The CDR3 runs 13 residues. CDR1 is SGHDT and CDR2 is YYEEEE in the germline V gene. Trimming pared 5 bases from V and 0 bases from J, leaving 8 bases between. CDR3 DNA sequence: TGTGCCAGCAGATCGACAGTGAACACTGAAGCTTTCTTT. Encoded protein: CASRSTVNTEAFF.

This sequence joins TRBV5-1 and TRBJ1-1; 9 positions match TRBD1. Germline V gene sequence: CDR1 SGHRS, CDR2 YFSETQ. V was clipped by 3 bases and J by 0 bases; unmatched bases: 3. The CDR3 extends over 15 amino acids. The CDR3 is CASSSGQGMNTEAFF. For the CDR3, the DNA is TGCGCCAGCAGCTCGGGACAGGGAATGAACACTGAAGCTTTCTTT. The full variable domain, completed using reference TRBV5-1 and TRBJ1-1, is KAGVTQTPRYLIKTRGQQVTLSCSPISGHRSVSWYQQTPGQGLQFLFEYFSETQRNKGNFPGRFSGRQFSNSRSEMNVSTLELGDSALYLCASSSGQGMNTEAFFGQGTRLTVV.

V and J are TRBV5-1 and TRBJ2-1; 7 bases map to TRBD1. V shed 5 bases, J shed 9 bases, and the junction held 11 bases outside the gene matches. The CDR3 is 14 residues long. In germline, CDR1 is SGHRS, CDR2 YFSETQ. The CDR3 DNA reads as TGCGCCAGCAGGGGGACAGCTGGAGTCGGTGAGCAGTTCTTC. Translating it yields CASRGTAGVGEQFF.